This record covers a single T cell receptor beta chain. CDR3 length equals 14 residues. The V and J ends lost 3 bases and 4 bases respectively, with 9 bases between them. Germline loops: CDR1 SNHLY, CDR2 FYNNEI. This entry belongs to a study of T cells in Graves' hyperthyroidism and ophthalmopathy. TCR beta CDR3 region amplification was performed from RNA transcripts. The HTBI primer set drove a first-round RT-PCR of the TCR CDR3. Each CDR3 protein is one row after TCRdb ran MiXCR on the multiplex PCR reads. The sample lists about 300,000 distinct CDR3 sequences, less than 20% occurring once. This TCR came from a man aged 50 to 59 with Graves' ophthalmopathy. V is TRBV2 and J is TRBJ2-2; D is ambiguous. Sequenced: blood. The CDR3 loop is CASSERLITGELFF. As DNA, the CDR3 is TGTGCCAGCAGTGAGCGGCTTATCACCGGGGAGCTGTTTTTT.